The sequence of this T cell receptor beta chain was determined in a study of T cells in Graves' hyperthyroidism and ophthalmopathy. Study results and caveats: Blood also held most thyroid clonotypes expanded beyond 0.001.

What was amplified from RNA transcripts were TCR beta CDR3 regions. Using the HTBI primer set, a first-round RT-PCR was run on the TCR CDR3. TCRdb passed the multiplex PCR reads through MiXCR, listing each CDR3 protein once. The profile shows under 500,000 distinct CDR3 sequences, 11% to 15% of them singletons. Exclusion followed for patients with uncontrolled infection, other autoimmune disease, pregnancy or lactation. Each 10 ml fresh peripheral blood draw supplied the PBMCs. There are 16 residues in the CDR3. Trimming left V 6 bases short and J 1 base short, with 17 bases between. Per germline, CDR1 SNHLY and CDR2 FYNNEI. The table lists this clonotype with many counts. The antigen is unknown.

The chain combines TRBV2 with TRBJ2-3; D is perhaps TRBD2 (6 bases). This clonotype was obtained from a man aged 45-65 years with Graves' ophthalmopathy. Sequencing used blood. DNA for the CDR3: TGTGCCAGCAGGATACGGAGACTAGAGGGCACAGATACGCAGTATTTT. Translation gives CASRIRRLEGTDTQYF. The whole variable domain, filled in from reference TRBV2 and TRBJ2-3, reads EPEVTQTPSHQVTQMGQEVILRCVPISNHLYFYWYRQILGQKVEFLVSFYNNEISEKSEIFDDQFSVERPDGSNFTLKIRSTKLEDSAMYFCASRIRRLEGTDTQYFGPGTRLTVL.